This record concerns one T cell receptor beta chain sequence. The sample is drawn from a study of blood T cell repertoires in COVID-19. Study background: Both acute and convalescent COVID-19 samples were obtained from the United States, Italy and Spain. T cells, B-cell-depleted T cells, or PBMCs provided the cDNA or gDNA that served as material.

Some clones are missing from TCRdb's copy, which holds only in-frame ones; the method was immunoSEQ multiplex PCR. In the table there are about 64,000 clones, about 88% of which are singletons. Germline V CDR1 and CDR2: DFQATT, SNEGSKA (reference sequence). There are 14 residues in the CDR3. Trimming took 3 bases from V and 2 from J; bases not matched to a gene: 6. This TCR derives from a man aged 65 to 85 with acute or convalescent COVID-19. Sequenced: peripheral blood. This chain connects TRBV20-1 to TRBJ2-5, with 7 bases that match TRBD2. The CDR3 sequence is CSASLLAEQETQYF. CDR3 nucleotide sequence: TGCAGTGCTAGTCTGCTAGCGGAGCAAGAGACCCAGTACTTC.